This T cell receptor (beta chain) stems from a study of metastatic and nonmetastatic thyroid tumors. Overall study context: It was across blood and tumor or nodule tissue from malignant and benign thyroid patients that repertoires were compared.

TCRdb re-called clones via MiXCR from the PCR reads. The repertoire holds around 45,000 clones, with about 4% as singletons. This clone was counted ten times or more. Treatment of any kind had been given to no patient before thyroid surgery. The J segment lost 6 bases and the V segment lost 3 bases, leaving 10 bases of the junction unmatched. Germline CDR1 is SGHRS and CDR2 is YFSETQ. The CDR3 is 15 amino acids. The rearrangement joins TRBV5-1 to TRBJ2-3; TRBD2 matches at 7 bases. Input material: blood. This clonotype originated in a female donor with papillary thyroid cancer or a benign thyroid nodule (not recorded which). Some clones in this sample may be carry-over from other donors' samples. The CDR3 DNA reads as TGCGCCAGCAGCTCCTCGGTCGGGGGGATGGATACGCAGTATTTT. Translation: CASSSSVGGMDTQYF.